The sequence of this T cell receptor beta chain was determined in a study of lymphopenia after photon versus proton radiotherapy. Study-wide points: In patients who died, overall survival fell as post-nadir TCR diversity dropped more.

Sequencing used immunoSEQ multiplex PCR; TCRdb keeps in-frame clones, though not all of them. The sample holds roughly 40,000 clones, about four fifths seen once. With 7 bases removed from V and 5 bases from J, the gap between germline ends came to 9 bases. The germline V gene encodes CDR1 KGHSH and CDR2 LQKENI. This CDR3 has 11 amino acids. Remarks on this clone: As yet, its antigen is unknown.

The source of this sequence is a woman between 65 and 79 years old with pancreatic cancer. The specimen was peripheral blood, collected from a patient treated with proton-based radiotherapy. V usage is TRBV18 and J usage is TRBJ2-7, with D perhaps TRBD1 (6 bases). The CDR3 DNA is TGTGCCAGCTTGTACAGGGACGAGCAGTACTTC. Protein product: CASLYRDEQYF.